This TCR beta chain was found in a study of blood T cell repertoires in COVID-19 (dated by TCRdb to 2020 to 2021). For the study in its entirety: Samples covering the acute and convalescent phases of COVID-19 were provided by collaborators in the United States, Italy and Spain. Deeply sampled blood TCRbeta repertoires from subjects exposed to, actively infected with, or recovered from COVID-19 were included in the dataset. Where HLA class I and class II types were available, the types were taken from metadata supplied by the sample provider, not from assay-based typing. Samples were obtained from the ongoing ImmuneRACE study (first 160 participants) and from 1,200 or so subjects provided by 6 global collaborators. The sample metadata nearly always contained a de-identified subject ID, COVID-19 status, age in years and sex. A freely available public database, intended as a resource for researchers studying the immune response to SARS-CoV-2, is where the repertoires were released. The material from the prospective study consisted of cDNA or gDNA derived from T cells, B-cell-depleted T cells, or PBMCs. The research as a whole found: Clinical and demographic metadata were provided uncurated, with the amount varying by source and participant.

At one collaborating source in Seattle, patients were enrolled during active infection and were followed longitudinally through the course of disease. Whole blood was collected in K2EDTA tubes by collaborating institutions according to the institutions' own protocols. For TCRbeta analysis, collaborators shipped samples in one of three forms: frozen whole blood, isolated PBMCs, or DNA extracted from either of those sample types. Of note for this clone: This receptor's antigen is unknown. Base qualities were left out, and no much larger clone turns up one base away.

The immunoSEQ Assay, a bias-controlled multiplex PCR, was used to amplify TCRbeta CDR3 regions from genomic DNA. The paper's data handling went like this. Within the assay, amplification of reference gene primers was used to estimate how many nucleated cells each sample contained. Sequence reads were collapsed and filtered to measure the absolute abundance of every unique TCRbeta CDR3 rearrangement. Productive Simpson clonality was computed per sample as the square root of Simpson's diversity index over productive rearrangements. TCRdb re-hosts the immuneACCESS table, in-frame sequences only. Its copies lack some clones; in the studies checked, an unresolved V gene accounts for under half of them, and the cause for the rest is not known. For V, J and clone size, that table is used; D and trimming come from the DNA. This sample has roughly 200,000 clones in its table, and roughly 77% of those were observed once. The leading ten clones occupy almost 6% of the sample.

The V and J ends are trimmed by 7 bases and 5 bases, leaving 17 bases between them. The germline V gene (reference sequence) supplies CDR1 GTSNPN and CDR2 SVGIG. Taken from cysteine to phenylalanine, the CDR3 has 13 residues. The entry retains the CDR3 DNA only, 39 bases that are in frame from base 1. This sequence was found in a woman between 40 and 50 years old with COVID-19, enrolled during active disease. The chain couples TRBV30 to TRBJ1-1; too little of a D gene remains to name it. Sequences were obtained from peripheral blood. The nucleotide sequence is TGTGCCTTCGCACATGATTCCCTGACTGAAGCTTTCTTT. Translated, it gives CAFAHDSLTEAFF.